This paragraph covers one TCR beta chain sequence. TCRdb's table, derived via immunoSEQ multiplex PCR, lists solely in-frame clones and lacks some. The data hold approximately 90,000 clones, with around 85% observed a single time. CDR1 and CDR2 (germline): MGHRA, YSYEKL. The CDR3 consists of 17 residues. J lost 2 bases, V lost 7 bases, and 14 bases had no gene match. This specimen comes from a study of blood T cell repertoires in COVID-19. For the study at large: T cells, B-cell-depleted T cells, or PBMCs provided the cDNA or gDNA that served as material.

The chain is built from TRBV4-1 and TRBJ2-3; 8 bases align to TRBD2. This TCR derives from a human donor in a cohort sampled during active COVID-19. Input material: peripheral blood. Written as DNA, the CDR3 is TGCGCCAGCACCATACGGGAGGGGACTCGCAACACAGATACGCAGTATTTT. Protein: CASTIREGTRNTDTQYF.